The clone carrying this T cell receptor (beta chain) was counted a single time. The sample belongs to a study of control samples from healthy donors and cancer patients. The repertoire was sequenced with immunoSEQ multiplex PCR; TCRdb's copy has only in-frame clones and lacks some. This repertoire shows tens of thousands of clones, roughly 90% found once; its top ten account for more than 12%. The specimen sequenced was PBMCs. This sequence was found in a man aged 60 to 75 with head and neck cancer.

The CDR3: CASRQTLMDTQYF. The DNA for the CDR3 is TGTGCCAGCAGACAGACCCTGATGGATACGCAGTATTTT. The chain carries TRBV28 and TRBJ2-3; D ambiguous. The V gene's germline CDR1 is MDHEN and CDR2 SYDVKM. The CDR3 runs to 13 residues. Between the trimmed V and J ends, which lost 6 bases and 6 bases, there was a span of 13 bases. The whole variable domain, remainder taken from reference TRBV28 and TRBJ2-3, is DVKVTQSSRYLVKRTGEKVFLECVQDMDHENMFWYRQDPGLGLRLIYFSYDVKMKEKGDIPEGYSVSREKKERFSLILESASTNQTSMYLCASRQTLMDTQYFGPGTRLTVL.